This T cell receptor beta chain was captured in a study of blood T cell repertoires in COVID-19. Study background: T cells, B-cell-depleted T cells, or PBMCs supplied cDNA or gDNA.

With 7 bases clipped from V and 7 bases from J, the junction kept 10 bases outside the gene matches. CDR3 length: 15 amino acids. CDR1 and CDR2 from the germline V gene are LNHDA and SQIVND (reference sequence). In terms of age and location, participants ranged from roughly 18 to 95 years and lived in about 25 US areas. Cohorts were based on clinical histories the participants reported. Original methodology: Counts of nucleated cells, estimated from reference gene primer amplification, were obtained. Libraries were prepared by immunoSEQ multiplex PCR; TCRdb keeps only in-frame clonotypes and omits some of them. V and J calls and clone size follow that table, whereas D and trimming were derived from the DNA. The data contain about 200,000 clones, around 86% of them singletons.

This TCR was sampled from a man aged 35-49 years with acute COVID-19. The chain links TRBV19 to TRBJ2-2, with 9 positions matching TRBD2. Sequencing used PBMCs or T cells enriched from blood (not recorded which). CDR3 in DNA: TGTGCCAGTAAAATAGCGGGAGTGGTTAGCGGGGAGCTGTTTTTT. It is translated as CASKIAGVVSGELFF.